These T cell receptor beta chains were read from a single sample in a study of early T cells in non-severe SARS-CoV-2 infection. TCRdb re-called the 5' RACE reads through MiXCR, storing one row per CDR3 protein. The sample contains about 80,000 distinct CDR3 sequences, around 10% of which appear only once. Sequenced material: whole blood, taken at baseline. The receptors come from an adult who was a healthcare worker with PCR-confirmed SARS-CoV-2 infection or an uninfected control (not recorded which). The donor label of this sample is uncertain. CDR3s include the opening cysteine and the closing phenylalanine or tryptophan. A D gene is named only where the DNA matches it firmly. The size entry is marked missing in some rows and otherwise reads once, few, many or a size class.

DNA: TGCAGTGCTTCCCCCTCGGACAGGGTTGGGGGGGAGTACTTC
CDR3: CSASPSDRVGGEYF
V: TRBV20-1
J: TRBJ2-7
D: NA
size: many

DNA: TGTGCCAGCAGTGAATGGGTCACGGGGGATACGCAGTATTTT
CDR3: CASSEWVTGDTQYF
V: TRBV25-1
J: TRBJ2-3
D: NA
size: many

DNA: TGTGCCAGCAGCTTAGTCTCGAATACCGCCTACGAGCAGTACTTC
CDR3: CASSLVSNTAYEQYF
V: TRBV7-2
J: TRBJ2-7
D: NA
size: few

DNA: TGTGCCAGCAGTTCGGGACAGGATCACTATGGCTACACCTTC
CDR3: CASSSGQDHYGYTF
V: TRBV5-4
J: TRBJ1-2
D: TRBD1
size: few

DNA: TGTGCCAGCAGCTTAGCTAGCGGGAGCGGGGAGACCCAGTACTTC
CDR3: CASSLASGSGETQYF
V: TRBV7-3
J: TRBJ2-5
D: TRBD2
size: many

DNA: TGTGCCAGCAGCCTGCTAGGGGGTAACACCGGGGAGCTGTTTTTT
CDR3: CASSLLGGNTGELFF
V: TRBV27
J: TRBJ2-2
D: NA
size: few

DNA: TGTGCCATCAGTATGACAGGGACCAACTATGGCTACACCTTC
CDR3: CAISMTGTNYGYTF
V: TRBV10-3
J: TRBJ1-2
D: TRBD1
size: few

DNA: TGTGCCAGCAGGAAAACAGACACGGGGAGTACGCAGTATTTT
CDR3: CASRKTDTGSTQYF
V: TRBV2
J: TRBJ2-3
D: NA
size: NA

DNA: TGTGCCAGCAGTACGTGGGCAAACATTCAGTACTTC
CDR3: CASSTWANIQYF
V: TRBV11-3
J: TRBJ2-4
D: NA
size: NA

DNA: TGTGCCAGCAGCGCTCGGGACTATATGAATGAGCAGTTCTTC
CDR3: CASSARDYMNEQFF
V: TRBV9
J: TRBJ2-1
D: TRBD2
size: NA

DNA: TGTGCCAGCGCCGGACTAGCGGGGGATAATGAGCAGTTCTTC
CDR3: CASAGLAGDNEQFF
V: TRBV2
J: TRBJ2-1
D: TRBD2
size: few

DNA: TGTGCCAGCAGCTTAGGGGGAACGAACACTGAAGCTTTCTTT
CDR3: CASSLGGTNTEAFF
V: TRBV11-2
J: TRBJ1-1
D: NA
size: many

DNA: TGTGCTAGTGGCGGGGGGGCCTACAATGAGCAGTTCTTC
CDR3: CASGGGAYNEQFF
V: TRBV12-5
J: TRBJ2-1
D: TRBD2
size: few

DNA: TGTGCCAGCAGCCCGGGACAGGGGCCAGATCTTCCCCAGTTCTTC
CDR3: CASSPGQGPDLPQFF
V: TRBV12-3/TRBV12-4
J: TRBJ2-1
D: TRBD1
size: NA

DNA: TGCAGTGCTAGAGAAGGAGGGCCCCCCACGGAAGCTTTCTTT
CDR3: CSAREGGPPTEAFF
V: TRBV20-1
J: TRBJ1-1
D: NA
size: once

DNA: TGCGCCAGCAGCTTGGAGACAGGGGAGGCGCGCTATGGCTACACCTTC
CDR3: CASSLETGEARYGYTF
V: TRBV5-1
J: TRBJ1-2
D: TRBD1
size: NA

DNA: TGTGCCTGGGAACGAGGACAGGGGCCTAACTATGGCTACACCTTC
CDR3: CAWERGQGPNYGYTF
V: TRBV30
J: TRBJ1-2
D: TRBD1
size: NA

DNA: TGTGCCAGCAGCTTAAGGGCCGGAGGTATTAATGAAAAACTGTTTTTT
CDR3: CASSLRAGGINEKLFF
V: TRBV7-2
J: TRBJ1-4
D: NA
size: NA

DNA: TGTGCCAGCAGGCCCTCAGGGTCTAGGGGTGAAGCTTTCTTT
CDR3: CASRPSGSRGEAFF
V: TRBV2
J: TRBJ1-1
D: NA
size: few

DNA: TGCGCCAGCAGGGGGTACTCCTACGAGCAGTACTTC
CDR3: CASRGYSYEQYF
V: TRBV10-2
J: TRBJ2-7
D: NA
size: NA

DNA: TGTGCCAGCAAACCACGGACAGAGTATCAGCCCCAGCATTTT
CDR3: CASKPRTEYQPQHF
V: TRBV6-5
J: TRBJ1-5
D: NA
size: NA

DNA: TGTGCCAGCAGCCGAGGGCTAGCGGATCTTAGAGATACGCAGTATTTT
CDR3: CASSRGLADLRDTQYF
V: TRBV3-1
J: TRBJ2-3
D: TRBD2
size: NA

DNA: TGTGCCATCAGTGATCGATATTCACCCCTCCACTTT
CDR3: CAISDRYSPLHF
V: TRBV10-3
J: TRBJ1-6
D: NA
size: few

DNA: TGTGCCACCAGTGCCTCAACAGGGCAGCCCCAGCATTTT
CDR3: CATSASTGQPQHF
V: TRBV24-1
J: TRBJ1-5
D: NA
size: many

DNA: TGTGCCAGTAGAGTAGCGGGAGGGAGTTATTACGAGCAGTACTTC
CDR3: CASRVAGGSYYEQYF
V: TRBV19
J: TRBJ2-7
D: TRBD2
size: NA

DNA: TGCAGTGCTAGCCGCACCTACAATGAGCAGTTCTTC
CDR3: CSASRTYNEQFF
V: TRBV20-1
J: TRBJ2-1
D: NA
size: few

DNA: TGCAGCACCAACAGCTATGGCTACACCTTC
CDR3: CSTNSYGYTF
V: TRBV29-1
J: TRBJ1-2
D: NA
size: many

DNA: TGTGCCAGCAGCCCACAGGGGAACCATGGCTACACCTTC
CDR3: CASSPQGNHGYTF
V: TRBV7-2
J: TRBJ1-2
D: TRBD1
size: many

DNA: TGTGCCAGCAGGCCCGGGGGGGCAGCCCTCCACTTT
CDR3: CASRPGGAALHF
V: TRBV12-3/TRBV12-4
J: TRBJ1-6
D: NA
size: few

DNA: TGTGCCAGCAGCCAAGATCGTCTAGCGGGGGGCTACGAGCAGTACTTC
CDR3: CASSQDRLAGGYEQYF
V: TRBV4-2
J: TRBJ2-7
D: TRBD2
size: few

DNA: TGCGCCAGCAGCCCGTCCGACGGGGGGGGCTCTGGAAACACCATATATTTT
CDR3: CASSPSDGGGSGNTIYF
V: TRBV5-1
J: TRBJ1-3
D: NA
size: few

DNA: TGTGCCAGCAGCTTAGGACCCCGCACCGGGGAGCTGTTTTTT
CDR3: CASSLGPRTGELFF
V: TRBV11-2
J: TRBJ2-2
D: NA
size: NA

DNA: TGCAGTCCCTCCACGTTTAGCTACGAGCAGTACTTC
CDR3: CSPSTFSYEQYF
V: TRBV20-1
J: TRBJ2-7
D: NA
size: NA

DNA: TGTGCCAGCAGCTGGGAACTAGCGGAGACCCAGTACTTC
CDR3: CASSWELAETQYF
V: TRBV7-2
J: TRBJ2-5
D: TRBD2
size: few

DNA: TGTGCCAGCAGCTTAGCGCCTACGGGAGGGACCCAGTACTTC
CDR3: CASSLAPTGGTQYF
V: TRBV7-7
J: TRBJ2-5
D: TRBD2
size: NA

DNA: TGTGCCAGCAGCTTAGTAAGGGGCGATTCACCCCTCCACTTT
CDR3: CASSLVRGDSPLHF
V: TRBV7-2
J: TRBJ1-6
D: NA
size: many

DNA: TGCGCCAGCGGCCACACAGATACGCAGTATTTT
CDR3: CASGHTDTQYF
V: TRBV5-1
J: TRBJ2-3
D: NA
size: few

DNA: TGTGCCAGCTCACCACCTGCGAGCGGGAGGGCCGCAGATACGCAGTATTTT
CDR3: CASSPPASGRAADTQYF
V: TRBV18
J: TRBJ2-3
D: TRBD2
size: NA

DNA: TGCGCCAGCAGCCTACGACAGGGGGTGAACACTGAAGCTTTCTTT
CDR3: CASSLRQGVNTEAFF
V: TRBV4-1
J: TRBJ1-1
D: TRBD1
size: NA

DNA: TGTGCCAGCAGCTTAACTCTGACTAGGGCGAACACCGGGGAGCTGTTTTTT
CDR3: CASSLTLTRANTGELFF
V: TRBV7-2
J: TRBJ2-2
D: NA
size: many

DNA: TGTGCCAGCACCTTGGGGGGCAATGAGCAGTTCTTC
CDR3: CASTLGGNEQFF
V: TRBV12-3/TRBV12-4
J: TRBJ2-1
D: NA
size: many

DNA: TGCAGTGCCCCCCGGGGCTTATCGAGAGGGGAGCTGTTTTTT
CDR3: CSAPRGLSRGELFF
V: TRBV20-1
J: TRBJ2-2
D: NA
size: few

DNA: TGTGCCATCAGTGATAGGCTAAGTTTTCTCGCCCCGCAGTATTTT
CDR3: CAISDRLSFLAPQYF
V: TRBV10-3
J: TRBJ2-3
D: NA
size: NA

DNA: TGCGCCAGCAGCCACCAATTTCCGGGACAGGGGAAAAAGGCAACCTACGAGCAGTACTTC
CDR3: CASSHQFPGQGKKATYEQYF
V: TRBV4-1
J: TRBJ2-7
D: TRBD1
size: few

DNA: TGTGCCAGCAGTGTCAGGAACACTGAAGCTTTCTTT
CDR3: CASSVRNTEAFF
V: TRBV6-1
J: TRBJ1-1
D: NA
size: NA

DNA: TGCGCCAGCAGCCCAGCAACTAGCGGGGGCGTCTACAATGAGCAGTTCTTC
CDR3: CASSPATSGGVYNEQFF
V: TRBV4-3
J: TRBJ2-1
D: TRBD2
size: NA

DNA: TGTGCCAGCAGCCCGTCATCAGCGAACACTGAAGCTTTCTTT
CDR3: CASSPSSANTEAFF
V: TRBV4-2
J: TRBJ1-1
D: NA
size: few

DNA: TGCGCCAGCAGCCCACAAGTCGGGGGCAGGGAGACCCAGTACTTC
CDR3: CASSPQVGGRETQYF
V: TRBV4-3
J: TRBJ2-5
D: NA
size: few

DNA: TGTGCCATCAGAGGCGGGAGGGCCGCAGATACGCAGTATTTT
CDR3: CAIRGGRAADTQYF
V: TRBV10-3
J: TRBJ2-3
D: TRBD2
size: many

DNA: TGTGCCTGGTCGAGAAGAACTGAAGCTTTCTTT
CDR3: CAWSRRTEAFF
V: TRBV30
J: TRBJ1-1
D: NA
size: NA

DNA: TGCGCCAGCAGCTTGGGGACCCGTCTCGGCACAGATACGCAGTATTTT
CDR3: CASSLGTRLGTDTQYF
V: TRBV5-1
J: TRBJ2-3
D: NA
size: many

DNA: TGTGCCAGCAGTCCCGGTTCCGGGGGGGTTAGGGAGCAGTACTTC
CDR3: CASSPGSGGVREQYF
V: TRBV27
J: TRBJ2-7
D: TRBD2
size: NA

DNA: TGTGCCAGCAGCCTTGTAGGGGCCAGGAGCAATCAGCCCCAGCATTTT
CDR3: CASSLVGARSNQPQHF
V: TRBV16
J: TRBJ1-5
D: NA
size: many

DNA: TGTGCCAGCTCACCGATGGTCCCAACCACACCGAGCTCTGGAAACACCATATATTTT
CDR3: CASSPMVPTTPSSGNTIYF
V: TRBV18
J: TRBJ1-3
D: NA
size: NA

DNA: TGCAGCGTGGGGACGCAGACACGGGATACGCAGTATTTT
CDR3: CSVGTQTRDTQYF
V: TRBV29-1
J: TRBJ2-3
D: NA
size: NA

DNA: TGTGCCAGCTCCTCGGACAGAAATCAGCCCCAGCATTTT
CDR3: CASSSDRNQPQHF
V: TRBV18
J: TRBJ1-5
D: NA
size: many

DNA: TGTGCCAGCAGTGAAAGTCGGCGGACGGGCTACACCTTC
CDR3: CASSESRRTGYTF
V: TRBV2
J: TRBJ1-2
D: NA
size: NA